This entry describes one TCR beta chain. The data were taken from a study of blood T cell repertoires in COVID-19. The CDR3 is made up of 14 amino acids. Germline V gene data show CDR1 as WNHNN and CDR2 as SYGVQD (reference sequence). The V gene lost 5 bases and the J gene lost 10 bases, with 18 bases spanning the gap. Generated by immunoSEQ multiplex PCR, the TCRdb table keeps only in-frame clones and is missing some. The sample contains 110,000 or so clones, about nine tenths of which appear only once. The rearrangement joins TRBV10-1 to TRBJ2-1, with a tentative D call TRBD1 (7 bases). Sequencing input: peripheral blood. The TCR comes from a human donor in a cohort sampled during active COVID-19. CDR3: CASSPGGGTGEQFF. CDR3 nucleotide sequence: TGCGCCAGCAGTCCCGGAGGGGGCACGGGGGAGCAGTTCTTC.